A selection of T cell receptor beta chains follows, all from one sample in a study of molecular identifiers for immune sequencing clone quantification. TCRdb analysed the PCR reads with MiXCR anew, one entry per CDR3 protein. The sample records nearly 55,000 distinct CDR3 sequences, around 34% being singletons. Sequences were obtained from naive CD8+ T cells from blood, with Jurkat cell RNA spiked in. The receptors were sampled from a human donor in good health. Some libraries in this study had Jurkat cell RNA spiked in. The CDR3 runs from the conserved cysteine through the conserved F or W. A D gene is named only where the DNA matches it firmly. Rows give clone size only sometimes, using once, few, many, or a class for an expanded clone.

V: TRBV28
D: TRBD2
size: NA
J: TRBJ2-3
CDR3: CASKPPPYSGRFGDTQYF
DNA: TGTGCCAGCAAACCCCCCCCCTACAGCGGGAGGTTCGGGGATACGCAGTATTTT

V: TRBV13
D: NA
size: NA
J: TRBJ2-3
CDR3: CASSLLAGSDTDTQYF
DNA: TGTGCCAGCAGCTTACTGGCGGGCTCGGACACAGATACGCAGTATTTT

V: TRBV20-1
D: NA
size: NA
J: TRBJ2-7
CDR3: CSAGSGDYKQYF
DNA: TGCAGTGCTGGATCGGGAGACTACAAGCAGTACTTC

V: TRBV29-1
D: TRBD1
size: many
J: TRBJ2-4
CDR3: CSVEDRGGNIQYF
DNA: TGCAGCGTGGAAGACAGGGGCGGAAACATTCAGTACTTC

V: TRBV10-3
D: TRBD1
size: NA
J: TRBJ2-7
CDR3: CAISEGTGGGQQYF
DNA: TGTGCCATCAGTGAGGGGACAGGGGGCGGGCAGCAGTACTTC

V: TRBV12-3/TRBV12-4
D: NA
size: few
J: TRBJ1-2
CDR3: CASSDAERTYGYTF
DNA: TGTGCCAGCAGTGACGCGGAACGTACCTATGGCTACACCTTC

V: TRBV9
D: NA
size: few
J: TRBJ2-3
CDR3: CASSVVTSPHTQYF
DNA: TGTGCCAGCAGCGTAGTAACTAGCCCCCATACGCAGTATTTT

V: TRBV28
D: NA
size: many
J: TRBJ2-2
CDR3: CASSLVREATGELFF
DNA: TGTGCCAGCAGTTTAGTAAGGGAAGCCACCGGGGAGCTGTTTTTT

V: TRBV2
D: TRBD2
size: NA
J: TRBJ2-7
CDR3: CARGDSYEQYF
DNA: TGTGCCCGGGGGGATTCCTACGAGCAGTACTTC

V: TRBV12-3/TRBV12-4
D: NA
size: few
J: TRBJ2-3
CDR3: CASSLYGTSTDTQYF
DNA: TGTGCCAGCAGTTTGTACGGAACTAGCACAGATACGCAGTATTTT

V: TRBV12-3/TRBV12-4
D: NA
size: many
J: TRBJ2-5
CDR3: CASKKEGGFETQYF
DNA: TGTGCCAGCAAGAAAGAAGGGGGTTTCGAGACCCAGTACTTC

V: TRBV4-3
D: NA
size: few
J: TRBJ1-3
CDR3: CASSQVRNTIYF
DNA: TGCGCCAGCAGCCAAGTCAGAAACACCATATATTTT

V: TRBV13
D: NA
size: NA
J: TRBJ1-2
CDR3: CASSLRDLGVSGYTF
DNA: TGTGCCAGCAGCTTAAGGGACTTAGGGGTTTCTGGCTACACCTTC

V: TRBV20-1
D: TRBD2
size: many
J: TRBJ2-1
CDR3: CSAAGTSDYNEQFF
DNA: TGCAGTGCAGCCGGGACTAGCGATTACAATGAGCAGTTCTTC

V: TRBV28
D: NA
size: many
J: TRBJ1-1
CDR3: CASSPRDEGTEAFF
DNA: TGTGCCAGCAGTCCTCGGGACGAGGGGACTGAAGCTTTCTTT

V: TRBV2
D: TRBD2
size: many
J: TRBJ2-2
CDR3: CASSPTSGNAGELFF
DNA: TGTGCCAGCAGCCCGACTAGCGGGAATGCCGGGGAGCTGTTTTTT

V: TRBV21-1
D: NA
size: NA
J: TRBJ2-7
CDR3: CASGRGYEQYF
DNA: TGTGCCAGCGGCAGGGGTTACGAGCAGTACTTC

V: TRBV20-1
D: NA
size: few
J: TRBJ2-7
CDR3: CSARVPGDYEQYF
DNA: TGCAGTGCTAGAGTCCCAGGGGATTACGAGCAGTACTTC

V: TRBV24-1
D: TRBD2
size: few
J: TRBJ2-2
CDR3: CATSDLPLAGGYTGELFF
DNA: TGTGCCACCAGTGATTTGCCTCTAGCGGGAGGTTACACCGGGGAGCTGTTTTTT

V: TRBV6-2/TRBV6-3
D: TRBD2
size: NA
J: TRBJ2-1
CDR3: CASRVGLAGAYNEQFF
DNA: TGTGCCAGCAGAGTGGGACTAGCGGGAGCCTACAATGAGCAGTTCTTC

V: TRBV9
D: TRBD2
size: many
J: TRBJ2-5
CDR3: CASSISGTQETQYF
DNA: TGTGCCAGCAGCATTAGCGGGACACAAGAGACCCAGTACTTC

V: TRBV7-9
D: NA
size: many
J: TRBJ2-3
CDR3: CASSPRGRQSTDTQYF
DNA: TGTGCCAGCAGCCCCCGCGGCAGGCAAAGCACAGATACGCAGTATTTT

V: TRBV18
D: NA
size: NA
J: TRBJ2-6
CDR3: CASSRKGNPGANVLTF
DNA: TGTGCCAGCTCACGGAAGGGAAATCCTGGGGCCAACGTCCTGACTTTC

V: TRBV7-2
D: NA
size: NA
J: TRBJ2-1
CDR3: CASSLPNEQFF
DNA: TGTGCCAGCAGCCTTCCGAATGAGCAGTTCTTC

V: TRBV28
D: TRBD2
size: many
J: TRBJ2-3
CDR3: CASSSPSGFTDTQYF
DNA: TGTGCCAGCAGTTCCCCTAGCGGTTTCACAGATACGCAGTATTTT

V: TRBV5-8
D: NA
size: NA
J: TRBJ2-1
CDR3: CARSSDPRSSYNEQFF
DNA: TGTGCCAGAAGTTCAGACCCCCGGAGCTCCTACAATGAGCAGTTCTTC

V: TRBV20-1
D: NA
size: few
J: TRBJ2-5
CDR3: CSARDGTGEETQYF
DNA: TGCAGTGCTAGAGATGGTACGGGGGAAGAGACCCAGTACTTC

V: TRBV7-2
D: TRBD2
size: NA
J: TRBJ2-7
CDR3: CASSLKPSGTSSYEQYF
DNA: TGTGCCAGCAGCTTAAAACCTAGCGGGACTAGCTCCTACGAGCAGTACTTC

V: TRBV7-2
D: NA
size: medium-sized
J: TRBJ2-3
CDR3: CASSPDQDTQYF
DNA: TGTGCCAGCAGCCCTGACCAAGATACGCAGTATTTT

V: TRBV12-3/TRBV12-4
D: NA
size: NA
J: TRBJ2-2
CDR3: CASSFLPGGLFF
DNA: TGTGCCAGCAGTTTCCTCCCCGGGGGGCTGTTTTTT

V: TRBV27
D: TRBD2
size: few
J: TRBJ2-3
CDR3: CASSFESGRGGDTQYF
DNA: TGTGCCAGCAGTTTTGAGAGCGGGAGGGGAGGAGATACGCAGTATTTT

V: TRBV6-2/TRBV6-3
D: TRBD1
size: NA
J: TRBJ2-3
CDR3: CASTTLDRGSNTQYF
DNA: TGTGCCAGCACCACCCTGGACAGGGGCTCAAATACGCAGTATTTT

V: TRBV19
D: NA
size: NA
J: TRBJ1-2
CDR3: CASSIGPGGTNYGYTF
DNA: TGTGCCAGTAGTATTGGTCCGGGCGGTACTAACTATGGCTACACCTTC

V: TRBV28
D: NA
size: NA
J: TRBJ1-1
CDR3: CASSFPNTEAFF
DNA: TGTGCCAGCAGTTTTCCGAACACTGAAGCTTTCTTT

V: TRBV29-1
D: TRBD2
size: many
J: TRBJ2-7
CDR3: CSVEGTSEQYF
DNA: TGCAGCGTTGAAGGGACTAGCGAGCAGTACTTC

V: TRBV28
D: TRBD2
size: many
J: TRBJ2-7
CDR3: CASSLRGLARYEQYF
DNA: TGTGCCAGCAGTTTAAGGGGACTAGCCCGGTACGAGCAGTACTTC

V: TRBV6-2/TRBV6-3
D: TRBD2
size: few
J: TRBJ2-5
CDR3: CASRDASGRPWFQETQYF
DNA: TGTGCCAGCAGAGACGCTAGCGGGAGGCCGTGGTTCCAAGAGACCCAGTACTTC

V: TRBV28
D: NA
size: NA
J: TRBJ2-7
CDR3: CASRPTAYEQHF
DNA: TGTGCCAGCAGACCGACAGCCTACGAGCAGCACTTC

V: TRBV7-2
D: TRBD2
size: few
J: TRBJ2-3
CDR3: CASSSPRLAETADTQYF
DNA: TGTGCCAGCAGCTCACCGCGACTAGCGGAAACCGCAGATACGCAGTATTTT

V: TRBV7-9
D: NA
size: many
J: TRBJ2-3
CDR3: CASSLTGRTTDTQYF
DNA: TGTGCCAGCAGCTTAACAGGGAGGACTACAGATACGCAGTATTTT

V: TRBV6-2/TRBV6-3
D: NA
size: few
J: TRBJ2-2
CDR3: CASIGATGELFF
DNA: TGTGCCAGCATAGGGGCCACCGGGGAGCTGTTTTTT

V: TRBV5-1
D: NA
size: many
J: TRBJ1-6
CDR3: CASSLLGNSPLHF
DNA: TGCGCCAGCAGCTTGTTGGGGAATTCACCCCTCCACTTT

V: TRBV7-7
D: TRBD2
size: few
J: TRBJ2-5
CDR3: CASARTSGAAETQYF
DNA: TGTGCTAGCGCCCGGACTAGCGGAGCTGCGGAGACCCAGTACTTC

V: TRBV2
D: NA
size: few
J: TRBJ1-5
CDR3: CASSEAIGNQPQHF
DNA: TGTGCCAGCAGTGAAGCGATAGGTAATCAGCCCCAGCATTTT

V: TRBV4-2
D: NA
size: many
J: TRBJ2-7
CDR3: CASSQDRVPSYEQYF
DNA: TGTGCCAGCAGCCAAGATCGCGTCCCCTCCTACGAGCAGTACTTC

V: TRBV7-9
D: NA
size: many
J: TRBJ2-3
CDR3: CASSFLRSTDTQYF
DNA: TGTGCCAGCAGCTTTCTCCGGAGCACAGATACGCAGTATTTT

V: TRBV7-6
D: NA
size: few
J: TRBJ2-7
CDR3: CASSLVARRRAGPTYEQYF
DNA: TGTGCCAGCAGCTTAGTAGCTCGAAGGCGGGCAGGCCCTACCTACGAGCAGTACTTC

V: TRBV4-1
D: NA
size: NA
J: TRBJ2-1
CDR3: CASSQDRLGSPNEQFF
DNA: TGCGCCAGCAGCCAAGATCGGTTGGGCAGCCCCAATGAGCAGTTCTTC

V: TRBV6-1
D: NA
size: NA
J: TRBJ2-3
CDR3: CASSEANRITDTQYF
DNA: TGTGCCAGCAGTGAAGCCAACCGAATCACAGATACGCAGTATTTT

V: TRBV4-2
D: NA
size: few
J: TRBJ2-2
CDR3: CASSQDRTGELFF
DNA: TGTGCCAGCAGCCAAGACAGGACCGGGGAGCTGTTTTTT